These T cell receptor beta chains were read from a single sample in a study of OX40 agonist ivuxolimab in advanced cancers. The assay was immunoSEQ multiplex PCR, and TCRdb's table has in-frame clones only and misses some. The sample carries about 82,000 clones, more than 85% recorded once. The material sequenced was CD4+ or CD8+ T cells sorted from blood, taken in a trial of the OX40 agonist ivuxolimab. The receptors here all came from an adult with an advanced solid tumor such as melanoma, head and neck, liver or kidney cancer. Each CDR3 is given with its conserved first and last residue. D genes are given only for firm matches. Part of the rows lack a size; the others show once, few, many or a class for expanded clones.

v_call	clone_size	j_call	d_call	cdr3_aa	cdr3_nt
TRBV5-6	-	TRBJ1-5	-	CASSSSEGWYQPQHF	TGTGCCAGCAGCTCCTCTGAAGGGTGGTATCAGCCCCAGCATTTT
TRBV18	-	TRBJ2-3	TRBD1	CASSPDRAQDTQYF	TGTGCCAGCTCACCGGACAGGGCACAAGATACGCAGTATTTT
TRBV2	-	TRBJ2-7	TRBD2	CASSLGLAEPSYEQYF	TGTGCCAGCAGTTTGGGACTAGCGGAACCCTCCTACGAGCAGTACTTC
TRBV5-1	-	TRBJ2-2	TRBD2	CASRTGTTNTGELFF	TGCGCCAGCAGGACCGGGACTACAAACACCGGGGAGCTGTTTTTT
TRBV7-3	-	TRBJ2-7	TRBD2	CASSLASGNSYEQYF	TGTGCCAGCAGCTTAGCTAGCGGTAACTCCTACGAGCAGTACTTC
TRBV23-1	few	TRBJ2-2	-	CASSHTSVRTANTGELFF	TGCGCCAGCAGTCACACTTCCGTCCGGACAGCGAACACCGGGGAGCTGTTTTTT
TRBV6-1	-	TRBJ2-1	-	CASSERGFSYNEQFF	TGTGCCAGCAGCGAAAGGGGCTTCTCCTACAATGAGCAGTTCTTC
TRBV18	-	TRBJ2-5	TRBD2	CASSQTSGEETQYF	TGTGCCAGCTCCCAGACTAGCGGGGAAGAGACCCAGTACTTC
TRBV28	-	TRBJ1-2	-	CASSPPPGGGYTF	TGTGCCAGCAGTCCGCCCCCGGGGGGAGGCTACACCTTC
TRBV5-1	once	TRBJ1-1	TRBD1	CASSLASGGWNTEAFF	TGCGCCAGCAGCTTGGCCTCAGGGGGGTGGAACACTGAAGCTTTCTTT
TRBV11-3	-	TRBJ1-1	-	CASSLEGSEAFF	TGTGCCAGCAGCCTCGAGGGCTCTGAAGCTTTCTTT
TRBV28	-	TRBJ2-7	TRBD1	CASRGTASYEQYF	TGTGCCAGCAGGGGGACAGCCTCCTACGAGCAGTACTTC
TRBV7-2	-	TRBJ2-2	TRBD1	CASSLGQGYTGELFF	TGTGCCAGCAGCTTGGGACAGGGGTACACCGGGGAGCTGTTTTTT
TRBV2	-	TRBJ2-5	-	CASKPRQGSIRTYQETQYF	TGTGCCAGCAAACCCAGGCAGGGATCCATCCGGACCTATCAAGAGACCCAGTACTTC
TRBV28	once	TRBJ2-7	-	CASSLLGGAGRSSYEQYF	TGTGCCAGCAGTTTACTTGGGGGTGCGGGCAGAAGCTCCTACGAGCAGTACTTC
TRBV19	-	TRBJ2-7	TRBD1	CASSRSGTAYEQYF	TGTGCCAGTAGTAGGTCCGGGACAGCCTACGAGCAGTACTTC
TRBV6-6	-	TRBJ2-2	TRBD1	CASRDRGNTGELFF	TGTGCCAGCAGGGACAGGGGGAACACCGGGGAGCTGTTTTTT
TRBV28	-	TRBJ1-1	TRBD1	CASSTGQGRPEAFF	TGTGCCAGCAGCACCGGACAGGGGCGCCCTGAAGCTTTCTTT
TRBV27	-	TRBJ2-3	-	CASSLRSSLTNLDTQYF	TGTGCCAGCAGTTTAAGATCTAGCTTAACTAACCTAGATACGCAGTATTTT
TRBV19	-	TRBJ2-7	TRBD1	CASSTQGVEQYF	TGTGCCAGTAGCACTCAGGGGGTCGAGCAGTACTTC
TRBV6-5	-	TRBJ2-7	TRBD1	CASSYSIGQGYEQYF	TGTGCCAGCAGTTACTCAATCGGACAGGGGTACGAGCAGTACTTC
TRBV6-1	-	TRBJ2-1	-	CASSGQGGGEQFF	TGTGCCAGCAGTGGACAGGGAGGGGGTGAGCAGTTCTTC
TRBV11-1	-	TRBJ2-2	-	CASSQDQPGELFF	TGTGCCAGCAGCCAGGACCAGCCCGGGGAGCTGTTTTTT
TRBV6-1	-	TRBJ2-7	TRBD1	CASRPGQFYEQYF	TGTGCCAGCAGGCCGGGACAGTTCTACGAGCAGTACTTC
TRBV27	-	TRBJ1-2	TRBD1	CASSSPTGGYTF	TGTGCCAGCAGTTCCCCGACAGGGGGCTACACCTTC
TRBV5-4	once	TRBJ2-5	TRBD2	CASSRRTSGSQETQYF	TGTGCCAGCAGCCGGAGGACTAGCGGGAGCCAAGAGACCCAGTACTTC
TRBV2	-	TRBJ2-7	TRBD2	CASKRASGSLLYEQYF	TGTGCCAGCAAGAGGGCTAGCGGGAGCCTTCTCTACGAGCAGTACTTC
TRBV30	-	TRBJ1-2	TRBD1	CAWSGQALSGYTF	TGTGCCTGGTCGGGACAGGCCCTTAGCGGCTACACCTTC
TRBV19	-	TRBJ2-1	-	CASSARRQGGDNEQFF	TGTGCCAGTAGTGCCAGACGACAGGGAGGGGACAATGAGCAGTTCTTC
TRBV19	-	TRBJ1-1	-	CASSFRESNTEAFF	TGTGCCAGTAGTTTTCGGGAGTCGAACACTGAAGCTTTCTTT
TRBV29-1	-	TRBJ2-1	-	CSVEGPAREQFF	TGCAGCGTTGAAGGCCCCGCTAGGGAGCAGTTCTTC
TRBV30	few	TRBJ1-5	-	CAWSSVPTNQPQHF	TGTGCCTGGAGTTCTGTACCAACCAATCAGCCCCAGCATTTT
TRBV5-4	once	TRBJ2-5	TRBD2	CASSPGLAVQETQYF	TGTGCCAGCAGCCCGGGACTAGCGGTCCAAGAGACCCAGTACTTC
TRBV7-2	-	TRBJ1-2	TRBD1	CASSGRQGGLDGYTF	TGTGCCAGCAGCGGCAGACAGGGTGGGTTAGATGGCTACACCTTC
TRBV27	-	TRBJ2-2	-	CASRSYRRELFF	TGTGCCAGCAGGAGCTACCGGCGGGAGCTGTTTTTT
TRBV5-4	once	TRBJ2-6	-	CASRESPFGANVLTF	TGTGCCAGCAGGGAATCGCCTTTCGGGGCCAACGTCCTGACTTTC
TRBV28	-	TRBJ2-7	-	CASSPELVSEQYF	TGTGCCAGCAGTCCCGAACTAGTTAGCGAGCAGTACTTC
TRBV18	-	TRBJ2-7	TRBD2	CASSVIAGEGEQYF	TGTGCCAGCTCAGTAATAGCGGGAGAGGGCGAGCAGTACTTC
TRBV2	-	TRBJ2-3	-	CASSGGGKLTDTQYF	TGTGCCAGCAGTGGAGGAGGGAAACTCACAGATACGCAGTATTTT
TRBV10-3	-	TRBJ2-3	TRBD1	CAISGRTGLNTDTQYF	TGTGCCATCAGTGGGAGGACAGGGTTGAACACAGATACGCAGTATTTT
TRBV30	once	TRBJ1-6	-	CAWSVGDNSPLHF	TGTGCCTGGAGTGTAGGCGATAATTCACCCCTCCACTTT
TRBV4-3	-	TRBJ1-4	-	CASSQGGRVEEKLFF	TGCGCCAGCAGCCAAGGAGGCAGGGTCGAGGAAAAACTGTTTTTT
TRBV11-2	-	TRBJ2-2	TRBD1	CASRRDRGSTGELFF	TGTGCCAGCAGACGGGACAGGGGAAGCACCGGGGAGCTGTTTTTT
TRBV9	-	TRBJ2-6	-	CASSVVEISSGANVLTF	TGTGCCAGCAGCGTAGTAGAGATTTCGAGTGGGGCCAACGTCCTGACTTTC
TRBV30	-	TRBJ2-5	TRBD1	CAWGTGHQETQYF	TGTGCCTGGGGGACAGGGCACCAAGAGACCCAGTACTTC
TRBV2	few	TRBJ2-2	TRBD2	CASLRGLAGGVGELFF	TGTGCCAGCCTGAGAGGACTAGCGGGAGGGGTCGGGGAGCTGTTTTTT
TRBV6-5	-	TRBJ1-4	-	CASRRGPTGDEKLFF	TGTGCCAGCAGGCGGGGGCCGACGGGGGATGAAAAACTGTTTTTT
TRBV5-1	-	TRBJ2-1	-	CASSLASVTYNEQFF	TGCGCCAGCAGCTTGGCTAGCGTGACCTACAATGAGCAGTTCTTC
TRBV19	-	TRBJ2-1	-	CASTPQVPYSYNEQFF	TGTGCCAGTACCCCGCAAGTCCCCTACTCCTACAATGAGCAGTTCTTC
TRBV6-1	once	TRBJ2-5	TRBD1	CASRDRAYQTQYF	TGTGCCAGCAGGGACAGGGCCTACCAGACCCAGTACTTC
TRBV7-9	-	TRBJ2-3	-	CASSLPTDTQYF	TGTGCCAGCAGCTTACCCACAGATACGCAGTATTTT
TRBV4-1	-	TRBJ2-2	TRBD2	CASSHGLAGKTGELFF	TGCGCCAGCAGCCACGGACTAGCGGGAAAAACCGGGGAGCTGTTTTTT
TRBV6-6	-	TRBJ1-4	-	CASSYSTQTNEKLFF	TGTGCCAGCAGTTACTCGACGCAGACTAATGAAAAACTGTTTTTT